This TCR beta chain came from a study of post-analysis software for immune sequencing data. Study at large: Some patients lacked subtype; others had relapsing-remitting, secondary progressive or progressive-relapsing disease. Study results and limitations: In patients, 4 to 6 TRBV segments were more frequent than in controls, with TRBV5-6, TRBV5-1 and TRBV20-1 among them.

The ends lost 0 bases at V and 11 bases at J; junction bases unmatched: 18. The germline gives CDR1 WNHNN, CDR2 SYGVQD (reference sequence). The CDR3 runs 18 residues. Libraries were made from TCR beta cDNA, and they carried unique molecular identifiers. Each CDR3 protein gets one entry after TCRdb re-called the PCR reads with MiXCR. Among roughly 800,000 distinct CDR3 sequences listed, approximately 30% were seen once. This clonotype occurred once. The antigen remains undetermined. What was sequenced was blood. J is TRBJ2-5 and V is TRBV10-1; 10 bases are shared with TRBD2. This TCR came from a girl aged 5 to 17 with multiple sclerosis. The CDR3 loop reads CASSESAGGLAAGKEQYF. As DNA, the CDR3 is TGCGCCAGCAGTGAGTCGGCGGGAGGACTAGCGGCAGGAAAAGAGCAGTACTTC.